This T cell receptor (beta chain) comes out of a study of cytomegalovirus exposure and HLA in healthy donors. Data came from immunoSEQ multiplex PCR; TCRdb stores just in-frame clones and leaves some out. The sample contains around 110,000 clones, around 90% of which appear only once. This clone was detected only once. Its antigen is unknown. Study-level results: Subsequent analysis revealed that first-cohort TCR clusters tended to co-occur in the roughly 120 validation repertoires.

The germline gives CDR1 MNHEY, CDR2 SVGAGI. Trimming took off 6 bases at V and 1 base at J, with 10 bases between the two ends. The CDR3 has 14 residues. This clonotype originated in a woman younger than 35 in good health and CMV-seropositive. Sequencing used PBMCs. The V and J genes are TRBV6-5 and TRBJ1-5; D remains ambiguous. CDR3 protein: CASSTVQSNQPQHF. The CDR3 region has the DNA TGTGCCAGCAGCACTGTCCAAAGCAATCAGCCCCAGCATTTT.